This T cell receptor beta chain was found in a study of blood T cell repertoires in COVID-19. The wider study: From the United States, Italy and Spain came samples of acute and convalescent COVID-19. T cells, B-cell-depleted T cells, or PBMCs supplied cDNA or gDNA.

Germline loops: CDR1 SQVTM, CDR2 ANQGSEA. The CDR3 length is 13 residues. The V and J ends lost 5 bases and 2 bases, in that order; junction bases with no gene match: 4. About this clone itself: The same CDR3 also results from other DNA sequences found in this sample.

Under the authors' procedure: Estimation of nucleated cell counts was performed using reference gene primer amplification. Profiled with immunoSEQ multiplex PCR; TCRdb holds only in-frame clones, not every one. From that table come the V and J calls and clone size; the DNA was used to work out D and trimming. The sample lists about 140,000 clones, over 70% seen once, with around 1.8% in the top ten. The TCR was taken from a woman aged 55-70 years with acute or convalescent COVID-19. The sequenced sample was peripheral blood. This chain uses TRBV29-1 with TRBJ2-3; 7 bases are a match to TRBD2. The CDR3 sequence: CSVSGDLTDTQYF. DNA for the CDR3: TGCAGCGTTAGCGGGGATCTCACAGATACGCAGTATTTT.